Shown below are 17 T cell receptor beta chains from a single sample sequenced in a study of cytomegalovirus exposure and HLA in healthy donors. The PCR was carried out with 60 Vbeta primers and 13 Jbeta primers. Method: immunoSEQ multiplex PCR; TCRdb's copy keeps in-frame clones and lacks some. The table lists 170,000 or so clones, more than 65% of them singletons. Sequencing was performed on PBMCs. These receptors all stem from a woman aged 30 to 39 in good health and CMV-seronegative.

The J gene is TRBJ2-3, the V gene TRBV7-9; 11 positions agree with TRBD2. V lost 4 bases to trimming and J lost 7 bases; unmatched junction nucleotides: 10. This CDR3 is built from 16 residues. Germline loops: CDR1 SEHNR, CDR2 FQNEAQ (reference sequence). The CDR3 DNA follows: TGTGCCAGCAGCTCCCAACTAGCGGGGGACTCGTATACGCAGTATTTT. Amino acids: CASSSQLAGDSYTQYF.

This clone was counted a few times. The J gene is TRBJ1-2, the V gene TRBV29-1; D might be TRBD1 (6 bases). Germline loops: CDR1 SQVTM, CDR2 ANQGSEA. The V gene lost 2 bases and the J gene lost 2 bases, with 12 bases spanning the gap. CDR3 length: 14 residues. The CDR3 DNA is TGCAGCGTTGAAACAGGGAAGTGGAACTATGGCTACACCTTC. Protein sequence: CSVETGKWNYGYTF. The full variable domain, rest sourced from reference TRBV29-1 and TRBJ1-2, is SAVISQKPSRDICQRGTSLTIQCQVDSQVTMMFWYRQQPGQSLTLIATANQGSEATYESGFVIDKFPISRPNLTFSTLTVSNMSPEDSSIYLCSVETGKWNYGYTFGSGTRLTVV.

The chain carries TRBV4-1 and TRBJ2-7; TRBD1 matches 9 bases. Germline V gene lookup returns CDR1 MGHRA and CDR2 YSYEKL. V was clipped by 4 bases and J by 5 bases; unmatched bases: 15. CDR3 length equals 17 residues. The CDR3 region has the DNA TGCGCCAGCAGCCCACTAGTCACGACAGGGGGGAAAGACGAGCAGTACTTC. Its translation is CASSPLVTTGGKDEQYF.

This sequence joins TRBV19 and TRBJ2-7, with 11 bases that match TRBD2. V lost 6 bases, J lost 6 bases, and 10 bases stayed unmatched. This CDR3 has 15 residues. Germline V gene lookup returns CDR1 LNHDA and CDR2 SQIVND (reference sequence). The CDR3 protein is CASSLGTSGLSEQYF. CDR3 nucleotide sequence: TGTGCCAGTAGCCTCGGGACTAGCGGCCTCAGCGAGCAGTACTTC.

The chain combines TRBV2 with TRBJ2-1, with TRBD2 identical over 14 bases. The CDR3 is made up of 14 amino acids. Germline CDR1 is SNHLY and CDR2 is FYNNEI. Losses at the gene ends were 6 bases for V and 11 bases for J; bases not matched to a gene: 6. The CDR3 sequence is CASSLGLAGGKQFF. CDR3 nucleotide sequence: TGTGCCAGCAGCCTAGGACTAGCGGGGGGAAAGCAGTTCTTC.

The chain carries TRBV30 and TRBJ2-3; 7 bases align to TRBD2. V lost 0 bases and J lost 0; bases outside the gene matches: 6. The CDR3 extends over 16 amino acids. Germline CDR1 and CDR2: GTSNPN and SVGIG (reference sequence). The CDR3 DNA reads as TGTGCCTGGAGTGTAGGGATCGGGAGGAGCACAGATACGCAGTATTTT. Translated, it gives CAWSVGIGRSTDTQYF.

The gene calls are TRBV7-2 and TRBJ2-1; 10 bases fit TRBD2. This CDR3 has 14 amino acids. The germline CDR1 and CDR2 sequences are SGHTA and FQGNSA. V was pared by 4 bases and J by 9 bases, with 6 bases of the junction left unmatched. The DNA of the CDR3 is TGTGCCAGCAGCTCGAGCGGGAGGGCCAGTGAGCAGTTCTTC. It specifies CASSSSGRASEQFF.

The chain employs TRBV7-9 and TRBJ1-1, with no clear D. V lost 3 bases, J lost 6 bases, and 11 bases lay in between. CDR3 length: 13 amino acids. Germline assignment: CDR1 SEHNR and CDR2 FQNEAQ (reference sequence). As DNA, the CDR3 is TGTGCCAGCAGCTTTGGCGGGCACCCTGAAGCTTTCTTT. Its protein is CASSFGGHPEAFF.

V is TRBV28 and J is TRBJ2-5; D might be TRBD1 (5 bases). The CDR3 is 15 residues long. Germline lookup yields CDR1 MDHEN and CDR2 SYDVKM. The germline V and J ends were trimmed by 2 bases and 4 bases, with 14 bases remaining between them. CDR3 region: CASSLPGNPIETQYF. The DNA of the CDR3 is TGTGCCAGCAGTTTACCAGGGAATCCGATAGAGACCCAGTACTTC.

This chain links TRBV2 with TRBJ1-3; unclear D gene. Deletions cut 8 bases from V and 0 bases from J, with 11 bases between. The CDR3 spans 14 residues. Germline-derived CDR1 and CDR2 are SNHLY and FYNNEI. The DNA of the CDR3 is TGTGCCAGCGGGCTCCTCCTCTCTGGAAACACCATATATTTT. This sequence encodes CASGLLLSGNTIYF. The variable domain in full, with the rest retrieved from reference TRBV2 and TRBJ1-3, is EPEVTQTPSHQVTQMGQEVILRCVPISNHLYFYWYRQILGQKVEFLVSFYNNEISEKSEIFDDQFSVERPDGSNFTLKIRSTKLEDSAMYFCASGLLLSGNTIYFGEGSWLTVV.

The chain carries TRBV16 and TRBJ1-1, with D possibly matching TRBD1 (5 bases). The CDR3 runs to 15 residues. V dropped 0 bases and J dropped 2 bases, with 10 bases sitting between them. Germline V gives CDR1 KGHSY, CDR2 FQNENV. CDR3 protein: CASSQSVGANTEAFF. CDR3 nucleotides: TGTGCCAGCAGCCAATCCGTTGGGGCAAACACTGAAGCTTTCTTT.

The chain is built from TRBV7-6 and TRBJ2-1, with 7 positions matching TRBD2. From germline, CDR1 is SGHVS and CDR2 FNYEAQ. V was pared by 2 bases and J by 4 bases, with 5 bases of the junction left unmatched. The length of the CDR3 is 15 residues. The CDR3 here is CASSLRLAVYNEQFF. DNA of the CDR3: TGTGCCAGCAGCTTACGTCTAGCGGTGTACAATGAGCAGTTCTTC. The full variable domain, its missing parts supplied by reference TRBV7-6 and TRBJ2-1, is GAGVSQSPRYKVTKRGQDVALRCDPISGHVSLYWYRQALGQGPEFLTYFNYEAQQDKSGLPNDRFSAERPEGSISTLTIQRTEQRDSAMYRCASSLRLAVYNEQFFGPGTRLTVL.

The V gene is TRBV29-1, the J gene TRBJ2-1; 9 positions agree with TRBD2. Trimming removed 1 base from V and 3 bases from J; junction bases left unmatched: 4. CDR3 size: 15 residues. Germline CDR1 SQVTM, CDR2 ANQGSEA. CDR3 residues: CSVEGGGGDYNEQFF. CDR3 nucleotides: TGCAGCGTTGAAGGGGGCGGGGGGGACTACAATGAGCAGTTCTTC.

CDR3 region: CASSSGLAYEQYF. The CDR3 DNA follows: TGTGCCAGCAGCTCGGGACTAGCCTACGAGCAGTACTTC. The rearrangement joins TRBV5-4 to TRBJ2-7; 8 nucleotides line up with TRBD2. This CDR3 comprises 13 residues. Per the germline V gene, CDR1 is SGHNT and CDR2 is YYREEE (reference sequence). The trim removed 3 bases at V and 2 bases at J, leaving 1 base unmatched.

CDR3 region: CASSSVVAKNIQYF. CDR3 sequence (DNA): TGTGCCAGCAGCTCGGTCGTAGCCAAAAACATTCAGTACTTC. The genes are TRBV5-6 and TRBJ2-4; no clear D. The CDR3 is 14 residues long. Germline-derived CDR1 and CDR2 are SGHDT and YYEEEE. Deletions cut 3 bases from V and 0 bases from J, with 7 bases between.

The chain is built from TRBV18 and TRBJ1-2; weak D call: TRBD1 (6 bases). The CDR3 covers 14 residues. With 2 bases removed from V and 10 bases from J, the gap between germline ends came to 17 bases. Looked up from germline, CDR1 is KGHSH and CDR2 is LQKENI. CDR3 in DNA: TGTGCCAGCTCACCAGAGGGACACCTTTGGGACTACACCTTC. Translated: CASSPEGHLWDYTF.

The gene calls are TRBV5-1 and TRBJ2-1, with TRBD2 matching 8 bases. After removal of 4 bases from V and 8 bases from J, the junction contained 11 bases not matched to a gene. CDR3 length equals 15 residues. Germline-derived CDR1 and CDR2 are SGHRS and YFSETQ. The CDR3 DNA reads TGCGCCAGCAGCCCGACTAGCGTGGAGTTCTATGAGCAGTTCTTC. This gives the protein CASSPTSVEFYEQFF.